One sample yielded the 2 T cell receptor beta chains listed below, sequenced in a study of blood T cell repertoires in COVID-19. Libraries were prepared by immunoSEQ multiplex PCR; TCRdb keeps only in-frame clonotypes and omits some of them. The sample yields almost 250,000 clones, around nine tenths seen once. Input material: PBMCs or T cells enriched from blood (not recorded which). These receptors came from a woman aged 45-60 years who had recovered from COVID-19.

The chain carries TRBV14 and TRBJ2-3; TRBD2 matches 11 bases. Per the germline V gene, CDR1 is SGHDN and CDR2 is FVKESK. Trimming cost V 1 base and J 0 bases; bases outside gene matches: 15. The length of the CDR3 is 21 residues. The CDR3 DNA is TGTGCCAGCAGCCAAGGACCACACAGACTAGCGGGACTTCGAAGCACAGATACGCAGTATTTT. This gives the protein CASSQGPHRLAGLRSTDTQYF.

This clone was found once. CDR3 DNA sequence: TGTGCCAGCAGCCAGGTTGGCGGGAGGGCCAGGAGAGATACGCAGTATTTT. Protein product: CASSQVGGRARRDTQYF. V and J are TRBV3-1 (or the pseudogene TRBV3-2) and TRBJ2-3; 9 nucleotides match TRBD2. V shed 3 bases, J shed 5 bases, and the junction held 12 bases outside the gene matches. The CDR3 consists of 17 residues. Per germline, CDR1 LGHDT and CDR2 YNNKEL (reference sequence).